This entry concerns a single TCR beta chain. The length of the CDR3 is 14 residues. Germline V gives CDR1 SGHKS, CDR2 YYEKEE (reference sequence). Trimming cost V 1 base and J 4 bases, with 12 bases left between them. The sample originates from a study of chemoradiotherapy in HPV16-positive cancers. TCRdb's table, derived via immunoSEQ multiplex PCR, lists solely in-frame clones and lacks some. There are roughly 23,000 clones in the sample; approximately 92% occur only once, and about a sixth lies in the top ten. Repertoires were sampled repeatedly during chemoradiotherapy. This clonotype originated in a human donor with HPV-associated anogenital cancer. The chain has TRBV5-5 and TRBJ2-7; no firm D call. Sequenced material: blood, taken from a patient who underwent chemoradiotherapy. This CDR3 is CASSLSPVGYEQYF. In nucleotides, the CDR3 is TGTGCCAGCAGCTTGTCCCCCGTCGGGTACGAGCAGTACTTC.